This TCR beta chain comes out of a study of cytomegalovirus exposure and HLA in healthy donors. Study-level points and caveats: Associated with HLA alleles at 0.05 false discovery rate in a later analysis were approximately 17,000 TCR beta sequences.

60 Vbeta and 13 Jbeta primers were used in PCR. The table came from immunoSEQ multiplex PCR; TCRdb's copy has only in-frame clones and leaves some out. Among nearly 200,000 clones listed, 75% to 85% were seen once. With 7 bases clipped from V and 6 bases from J, the junction kept 4 bases outside the gene matches. Germline lookup yields CDR1 MNHEY and CDR2 SVGAGI. The CDR3 is 12 residues long. A note on this clone: Its antigen is still unknown.

The chain is built from TRBV6-5 and TRBJ1-2; 8 positions match TRBD1. The receptor was isolated from a male donor in good health and CMV-seropositive. Sequences were obtained from PBMCs. The CDR3 is CASTSTGDGYTF. CDR3 bases: TGTGCCAGCACGTCGACAGGGGATGGCTACACCTTC.